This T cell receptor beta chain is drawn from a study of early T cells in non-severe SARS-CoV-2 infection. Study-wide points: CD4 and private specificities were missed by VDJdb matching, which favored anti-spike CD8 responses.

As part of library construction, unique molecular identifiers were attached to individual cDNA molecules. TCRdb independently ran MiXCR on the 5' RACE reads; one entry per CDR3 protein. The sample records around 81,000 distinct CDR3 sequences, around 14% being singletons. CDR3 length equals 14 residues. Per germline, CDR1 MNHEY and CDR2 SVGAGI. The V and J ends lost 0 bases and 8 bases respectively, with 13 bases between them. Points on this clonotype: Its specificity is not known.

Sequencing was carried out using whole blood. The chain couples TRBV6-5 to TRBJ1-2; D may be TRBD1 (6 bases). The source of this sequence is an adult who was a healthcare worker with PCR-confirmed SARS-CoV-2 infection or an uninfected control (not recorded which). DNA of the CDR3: TGTGCCAGCAGTTACTCGAAGGGGGTTCAAGGCTACACCTTC. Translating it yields CASSYSKGVQGYTF.